Listed below are T cell receptor beta chains from one sample, sequenced in a study of cytomegalovirus exposure and HLA in healthy donors. TCRdb's table, derived via immunoSEQ multiplex PCR, lists solely in-frame clones and lacks some. The repertoire holds under 200,000 clones, approximately 80% seen once, with 11% to 15% in the top ten. Material: PBMCs. The source is a woman aged 30 to 39 in good health and CMV-seropositive. Both conserved end residues are part of each CDR3. D genes are given only for firm matches. Rows may omit the clone size; those that give it use once, few, many or a size class.

TGCAGCGCGGGCGGACAGCAAGAAGTGTGGGGAGATACGCAGTATTTT CSAGGQQEVWGDTQYF TRBV29-1 NA NA TRBJ2-3
TGTGCCAGTAGGGGGGCGGCCGGCTACACCTTC CASRGAAGYTF TRBV19 NA NA TRBJ1-2
TGTGCCAGCAGTCTCGGACAGCAGAACACTGAAGCTTTCTTT CASSLGQQNTEAFF TRBV6-5 NA NA TRBJ1-1
TGTGCCAGCAGCTCTGGACTAGCGGGGGTCTACGAGCAGTACTTC CASSSGLAGVYEQYF TRBV28 TRBD2 NA TRBJ2-7
TGTGCCAGCCAGGAGGGGAGAAACACCGGGGAGCTGTTTTTT CASQEGRNTGELFF TRBV25-1 NA medium-sized TRBJ2-2
TGCGCCAGCAGCCCCGAGAGCCCCCAGCCCCAGCATTTT CASSPESPQPQHF TRBV4-1 NA NA TRBJ1-5
TGTGCCAGCTCCCCCCTCCAGGTCAACACTGAAGCTTTCTTT CASSPLQVNTEAFF TRBV27 NA NA TRBJ1-1
TGTGCCACCAGCGTGGGACTAGCGGTCTCTGAGCAGTACTTC CATSVGLAVSEQYF TRBV15 TRBD2 NA TRBJ2-7
TGTGCCATCAGTGAACCGGGACAGGGGGAAGATACGCAGTATTTT CAISEPGQGEDTQYF TRBV10-3 TRBD1 NA TRBJ2-3
TGTGCCAGCAGCTTGGAGGCTAGCAAGACCCAGTACTTC CASSLEASKTQYF TRBV5-4 NA once TRBJ2-5
TGTGCCAGTACCGCTAAGGGGACGCAGTATTTT CASTAKGTQYF TRBV19 NA NA TRBJ2-3
TGTGCCAGCAGGAGAGCGGGAGGGCCCTACAATGAGCAGTTCTTC CASRRAGGPYNEQFF TRBV7-2 TRBD2 NA TRBJ2-1
TGCGCCAGCAGCCAAGATAGAGGACAGCCCCAGCATTTT CASSQDRGQPQHF TRBV4-3 NA NA TRBJ1-5
TGTGCCAGCAGCTTTGGGACTAGCGGGAGGACCAGCTCCTACAATGAGCAGTTCTTC CASSFGTSGRTSSYNEQFF TRBV7-2 TRBD2 NA TRBJ2-1
TGCAGCGTGACTAGCGGGAGCGTGGCCGGGGAGCTGTTTTTT CSVTSGSVAGELFF TRBV29-1 TRBD2 NA TRBJ2-2
TGTGCCAGCAGCTTAGAACGTACGCGGGAAGAGACCCAGTACTTC CASSLERTREETQYF TRBV11-2 NA few TRBJ2-5
TGCGCCAGCAGCCAAGTGGGAACTAGCGGGGGCTCCTACGAGCAGTACTTC CASSQVGTSGGSYEQYF TRBV4-1 TRBD2 NA TRBJ2-7
TGTGCCAGCAGCCGACAGGGGCTTTCCACCGGGGAGCTGTTTTTT CASSRQGLSTGELFF TRBV11-1 TRBD1 NA TRBJ2-2
TGCGCCAGCAGCTCAGGATCGACAGGGTACTATAACTATGGCTACACCTTC CASSSGSTGYYNYGYTF TRBV5-1 TRBD1 NA TRBJ1-2
TGTGCCAGTAGTATGAAGGGACAGGGGGTGAGAGGGGAGCTGTTTTTT CASSMKGQGVRGELFF TRBV19 TRBD1 NA TRBJ2-2
TGTGCCAGCAGCTTAGGAACAGGCTCCCCCTACGAGCAGTACTTC CASSLGTGSPYEQYF TRBV11-2 NA once TRBJ2-7
TGTGCCACGTCGGGGGGACAGGGAGGCAATCAGCCCCAGCATTTT CATSGGQGGNQPQHF TRBV19 TRBD1 NA TRBJ1-5
TGTGCCAGCAGAAAGCAGGGGGCAGACGGGGAGCTGTTTTTT CASRKQGADGELFF TRBV6-5 TRBD1 NA TRBJ2-2
TGTGCCACAACAAGGGGTACGGGTGATGAAAAACTGTTTTTT CATTRGTGDEKLFF TRBV6-1 NA NA TRBJ1-4
TGTGCCAGCTCACCAACGACTAGCGGGAGGGCCGGGGCGGCAGATACGCAGTATTTT CASSPTTSGRAGAADTQYF TRBV18 TRBD2 few TRBJ2-3
TGTGCCAACAGGGGCCCCGGGGAGCTGTTTTTT CANRGPGELFF TRBV5-6 TRBD1 NA TRBJ2-2
TGTGCCAGCAGCTTGGCGGGTCGAGAGGCCCAGTACTTC CASSLAGREAQYF TRBV5-5 NA NA TRBJ2-5
TGTGCCAGCAGCCCACCCGGGGTAGCGGGGAACACGCAGTATTTT CASSPPGVAGNTQYF TRBV2 TRBD2 NA TRBJ2-3
TGTGCCAGCTCACCCTCCCTGCCCTCAGGGGGCATCCCCTACGAGCAGTACTTC CASSPSLPSGGIPYEQYF TRBV18 TRBD1 NA TRBJ2-7
TGTGCCTGGAGTAAGGTGGGGGGGGAGACCCAGTACTTC CAWSKVGGETQYF TRBV30 TRBD2 once TRBJ2-5
TGCGCCAGCAGCTTCTCCGGGACTAGCGGGGGGGCTCCCCAGTACTTC CASSFSGTSGGAPQYF TRBV5-1 TRBD2 NA TRBJ2-5
TGTGCCAGCAGCTTAGCGTGGACAGGGAACACTGAAGCTTTCTTT CASSLAWTGNTEAFF TRBV7-2 TRBD1 NA TRBJ1-1
TGCGCCAGCAGCCAAGTTGGCGGGAGGGGAGGGAATGAGCAGTTCTTC CASSQVGGRGGNEQFF TRBV4-3 TRBD2 once TRBJ2-1
TGTGCCAGCAGGAGGAACAGGGACCTCTACGAGCAGTACTTC CASRRNRDLYEQYF TRBV6-1 NA NA TRBJ2-7
TGTGCCAGCAGCGTCGAGAGCTCCTACAATGAGCAGTTCTTC CASSVESSYNEQFF TRBV5-4 NA NA TRBJ2-1
TGTGCCAGCAGCCAGAGCGATTTACCTCTTACCTACGAGCAGTACTTC CASSQSDLPLTYEQYF TRBV4-2 NA NA TRBJ2-7